Shown below are 23 T cell receptor beta chains from a single sample sequenced in a study of blood T cell repertoires in COVID-19. Assay used: immunoSEQ multiplex PCR; TCRdb lists only in-frame clones, some missing. In the table there are about 200,000 clones, under 90% of which are singletons. Sequenced input: peripheral blood. Every receptor here comes from a man in his forties or fifties with acute or convalescent COVID-19.

This clone has a handful of counts. In the same sample, other DNA sequences code for this CDR3. The gene calls are TRBV12-3 or TRBV12-4 and TRBJ1-2; 8 nucleotides align to TRBD1. V was pared by 5 bases and J by 7 bases, with 3 bases of the junction left unmatched. This CDR3 comprises 12 residues. CDR3 DNA: TGTGCCAGCAGTAGACAGGGGCCTGGCTACACCTTC. This translates into CASSRQGPGYTF.

The V and J genes are TRBV5-4 and TRBJ2-1; D uncertain. Germline V gives CDR1 SGHNT, CDR2 YYREEE (reference sequence). Trimming took off 4 bases at V and 8 bases at J, with 13 bases between the two ends. CDR3 size: 13 residues. The CDR3 DNA reads as TGTGCCAGCAGCCTGGCCGGGTCCGATGAGCAGTTCTTC. This translates into CASSLAGSDEQFF.

Details on this clone: Other DNA sequences in this specimen translate into the identical CDR3. The rearrangement links TRBV6-5 to TRBJ1-5; 7 bases fit TRBD1. The CDR3 loop spans 14 amino acids. The germline V gene has CDR1 MNHEY and CDR2 SVGAGI. With 2 bases clipped from V and 4 bases from J, the junction kept 2 bases outside the gene matches. CDR3 region: CASSYAQGNQPQHF. The DNA of the CDR3 is TGTGCCAGCAGTTACGCACAGGGGAATCAGCCCCAGCATTTT.

The gene calls are TRBV18 and TRBJ2-1; D perhaps matches TRBD1 (7 bases). CDR1 is KGHSH and CDR2 is LQKENI in the germline V gene. There are 18 residues in the CDR3. Trimming pared 1 base from V and 9 bases from J, leaving 25 bases between. Written as DNA, the CDR3 is TGTGCCAGCTCACCACAAGACAGGGCTTTTCATCCCGGGGGTGAGCAGTTCTTC. This encodes CASSPQDRAFHPGGEQFF.

This rearrangement joins TRBV11-2 to TRBJ2-1; 9 bases are shared with TRBD1. The CDR3 sequence is 14 residues long. V lost 4 bases and J lost 7; bases outside the gene matches: 5. Germline V gene data show CDR1 as SGHAT and CDR2 as FQNNGV. The CDR3 DNA reads TGTGCCAGCAGCTCCGGACAGGGGAAGAATGAGCAGTTCTTC. Residues: CASSSGQGKNEQFF. Together with reference TRBV11-2 and TRBJ2-1, the CDR3 gives the full variable domain: EAGVAQSPRYKIIEKRQSVAFWCNPISGHATLYWYQQILGQGPKLLIQFQNNGVVDDSQLPKDRFSAERLKGVDSTLKIQPAKLEDSAVYLCASSSGQGKNEQFFGPGTRLTVL.

The chain carries TRBV18 and TRBJ1-4; no clear D. The ends were cut back, 4 bases at V and 0 bases at J, with 9 bases in the middle. Germline V gene sequence: CDR1 KGHSH, CDR2 LQKENI. CDR3 size: 15 residues. The CDR3 protein is CASSLNRATNEKLFF. Here the CDR3 DNA reads TGTGCCAGCTCACTCAACAGAGCAACTAATGAAAAACTGTTTTTT.

The genes are TRBV6-5 and TRBJ2-5; maybe TRBD1 (7 bases). Trimming took 6 bases from V and 2 from J, leaving 10 bases between them. CDR3 length equals 13 residues. Germline values: CDR1 MNHEY, CDR2 SVGAGI. CDR3 sequence: CASRSGGQETQYF. The CDR3, as DNA: TGTGCCAGCAGGTCAGGGGGGCAAGAGACCCAGTACTTC.

As concerns this clone: This same CDR3 is encoded by further DNA sequences in the sample. The V and J genes are TRBV7-8 and TRBJ1-1, with 8 bases identical to TRBD1. The CDR3 is 13 amino acids. CDR1 is SGHVS and CDR2 is FQNEAQ in the germline V gene. J gave up 4 bases and V 2 bases, and 0 bases lay outside the gene matches. CDR3 sequence reads: CASSLTGGTEAFF. The DNA of the CDR3 is TGTGCCAGCAGCTTAACAGGGGGCACTGAAGCTTTCTTT. Complete variable domain (other parts from reference TRBV7-8 and TRBJ1-1): GAGVSQSPRYKVAKRGQDVALRCDPISGHVSLFWYQQALGQGPEFLTYFQNEAQLDKSGLPSDRFFAERPEGSVSTLKIQRTQQEDSAVYLCASSLTGGTEAFFGQGTRLTVV.

The chain links TRBV27 to TRBJ2-7; D is perhaps TRBD2 (6 bases). This CDR3 comprises 16 residues. With 0 bases removed from V and 4 bases from J, the gap between germline ends came to 16 bases. Germline assignment: CDR1 MNHEY and CDR2 SMNVEV (reference sequence). CDR3 region: CASSLSRGLKRYEQYF. As DNA, the CDR3 is TGTGCCAGCAGTTTATCCCGAGGACTAAAAAGATACGAGCAGTACTTC.

The count of this clone is one. The gene calls are TRBV3-1 (or the pseudogene TRBV3-2) and TRBJ1-1; D gene unclear. The V gene lost 1 base and the J gene lost 10 bases, with 10 bases spanning the gap. The CDR3 totals 12 residues. The germline gives CDR1 LGHDT, CDR2 YNNKEL (reference sequence). CDR3 sequence reads: CASSQGQFRAFF. CDR3 coding DNA: TGTGCCAGCAGCCAAGGCCAGTTTCGAGCTTTCTTT.

V and J are TRBV29-1 and TRBJ2-2, with D uncertain. In germline, CDR1 is SQVTM, CDR2 ANQGSEA. V was pared by 1 base and J by 0 bases, with 6 bases between. The CDR3 is 14 amino acids. The CDR3 here is CSVEGSSNTGELFF. The CDR3 coding sequence is TGCAGCGTTGAAGGGAGTTCGAACACCGGGGAGCTGTTTTTT.

The V and J genes are TRBV5-5 and TRBJ1-2; 10 bases match TRBD1. CDR1 and CDR2 from the germline V gene are SGHKS and YYEKEE (reference sequence). The CDR3 runs 15 residues. With 0 bases clipped from V and 5 bases from J, the junction kept 4 bases outside the gene matches. Written as DNA, the CDR3 is TGTGCCAGCAGCTTGGGGGGGACAGGGGATTATGGCTACACCTTC. Its protein is CASSLGGTGDYGYTF.

This chain uses TRBV28 with TRBJ2-2; 7 positions match TRBD2. The CDR3 has 16 residues. The V segment lost 8 bases and the J segment 4 bases; nucleotides outside the gene matches: 13. Germline CDR1 MDHEN, CDR2 SYDVKM. The CDR3 spells CASSHGGGFSTGELFF. The CDR3 bases are TGTGCCAGCTCCCATGGGGGGGGGTTTAGCACCGGGGAGCTGTTTTTT.

The rearrangement joins TRBV7-8 to TRBJ2-5; the match to TRBD2 covers 10 bases. Looked up from germline, CDR1 is SGHVS and CDR2 is FQNEAQ. The V gene end was trimmed by 3 bases and the J gene end by 1 base; junction bases not matched to a gene: 8. This CDR3 is 17 amino acids long. Here the CDR3 DNA reads TGTGCCAGCAGCTTGTATCAACTAGCGGGGATCCAAGAGACCCAGTACTTC. Residues: CASSLYQLAGIQETQYF. The full variable domain, in which reference TRBV7-8 and TRBJ2-5 provide the parts outside the CDR3, is GAGVSQSPRYKVAKRGQDVALRCDPISGHVSLFWYQQALGQGPEFLTYFQNEAQLDKSGLPSDRFFAERPEGSVSTLKIQRTQQEDSAVYLCASSLYQLAGIQETQYFGPGTRLLVL.

The chain is built from TRBV20-1 and TRBJ1-3; D remains ambiguous. CDR3 size: 11 residues. Germline CDR1 DFQATT, CDR2 SNEGSKA (reference sequence). V lost 6 bases, J lost 1 base, and 4 bases lay in between. This chain's CDR3 is CSAVSGNTIYF. CDR3 coding DNA: TGCAGTGCCGTTTCTGGAAACACCATATATTTT.

The rearrangement uses TRBV19 and TRBJ1-6; tentatively, D is TRBD1 (6 bases). Germline V gene sequence: CDR1 LNHDA, CDR2 SQIVND (reference sequence). This CDR3 region has 14 residues. The V end was cut by 7 bases, the J end by 7 bases, with 14 bases between. The CDR3 reads CASKNRVDNSPLHF. The DNA of the CDR3 is TGTGCCAGTAAGAACAGGGTGGACAATTCACCCCTCCACTTT.

This clone appeared once. The chain employs TRBV4-1 and TRBJ1-2; D is uncertain. Trimming cost V 4 bases and J 2 bases, with 14 bases left between them. From germline, CDR1 is MGHRA and CDR2 YSYEKL. The CDR3 has 15 amino acids. The CDR3 DNA sequence: TGCGCCAGCAGCCGAGGAGGGCCCACGAACTATGGCTACACCTTC. It is translated as CASSRGGPTNYGYTF.

The CDR3 DNA sequence: TGTGCCAGCAGCAAGACAGGGGGTACTAACTATGGCTACACCTTC. This gives the protein CASSKTGGTNYGYTF. V is TRBV7-9 and J is TRBJ1-2; TRBD1 agrees at 9 bases. J lost 0 bases, V lost 5 bases, and 4 bases had no gene match. The CDR3 runs 15 residues. Germline V gene lookup returns CDR1 SEHNR and CDR2 FQNEAQ (reference sequence).

This chain links TRBV7-9 with TRBJ2-2; 8 bases agree with TRBD1. From germline, CDR1 is SEHNR and CDR2 FQNEAQ (reference sequence). The CDR3 has 14 residues. V shed 8 bases and J 7 bases; nucleotides not matched to a gene: 9. The CDR3 loop reads CASGQGADGGELFF. The DNA of the CDR3 is TGTGCCAGCGGGCAGGGGGCTGATGGCGGGGAGCTGTTTTTT.

The rearrangement links TRBV6-5 to TRBJ1-3; unclear D gene. This CDR3 region has 12 residues. From germline, CDR1 is MNHEY and CDR2 SVGAGI. Deletions cut 9 bases from V and 9 bases from J, with 15 bases between. CDR3 sequence reads: CASSGSRGTIYF. Here the CDR3 DNA reads TGTGCCAGTTCGGGATCCCGGGGCACCATATATTTT.

The genes are TRBV19 and TRBJ2-1; TRBD1 might be the D (6 bases). The CDR3 covers 17 residues. The V gene lost 1 base and the J gene lost 0 bases, with 13 bases spanning the gap. The germline CDR1 and CDR2 sequences are LNHDA and SQIVND (reference sequence). CDR3 residues: CASSIVRGTLSYNEQFF. In DNA, the CDR3 is TGTGCCAGTAGTATAGTCAGGGGAACCCTCTCCTACAATGAGCAGTTCTTC.

The chain employs TRBV18 and TRBJ2-1; 8 bases agree with TRBD2. Germline V gene sequence: CDR1 KGHSH, CDR2 LQKENI. CDR3 length equals 19 residues. V dropped 2 bases and J dropped 0; count of bases not matched to a gene: 12. CDR3: CASSPRASGGTSSYNEQFF. As DNA, the CDR3 is TGTGCCAGCTCACCAAGAGCGTCGGGGGGGACTAGCTCCTACAATGAGCAGTTCTTC.

The chain uses TRBV10-3 and TRBJ1-2; TRBD1 matches 8 bases. Germline V gene lookup returns CDR1 ENHRY and CDR2 SYGVKD. The CDR3 covers 14 residues. J lost 4 bases, V lost 2 bases, and 3 bases had no gene match. DNA of the CDR3: TGTGCCATCAGTGAGGGACAGGGCGTCTATGGCTACACCTTC. Protein: CAISEGQGVYGYTF.